This is a list of T cell receptor beta chains from one sample in a study of T cell changes during pregnancy in multiple sclerosis. Method: immunoSEQ multiplex PCR; TCRdb's copy keeps in-frame clones and lacks some. The sample yields nearly 25,000 clones, 88% seen once. The specimen comprised CD4+ T cells from peripheral blood mononuclear cells, sampled in the first trimester of pregnancy. Receptors originate from a female donor in good health, enrolled as a control in a pregnancy study. CDR3s include the opening cysteine and the closing phenylalanine or tryptophan. D genes are given only for firm matches. Rows may omit the clone size; those that give it use once, few, many or a size class.

clone_size,j_call,v_call,d_call,cdr3_nt,cdr3_aa
.,TRBJ1-2,TRBV5-1,TRBD1,TGCGCCAGCAGCTGGGGGACAGGGAACTATGGCTACACCTTC,CASSWGTGNYGYTF
.,TRBJ2-1,TRBV6-7,TRBD2,TGTGCCAGCAGTTACCCAGGGACTAGCGGGAGCTCCTACAATGAGCAGTTCTTC,CASSYPGTSGSSYNEQFF
.,TRBJ1-3,TRBV9,.,TGTGCCAGCAGCGTAGCTGCCAGCTCTGGAAACACCATATATTTT,CASSVAASSGNTIYF
.,TRBJ2-7,TRBV6-1,TRBD1,TGTGCCAGTTACCCCGGGGACAGCAGCTCCTACGAGCAGTACTTC,CASYPGDSSSYEQYF
.,TRBJ1-1,TRBV18,TRBD1,TGTGCCAGCTCACAAATTGACAGGGTTTACACTGAAGCTTTCTTT,CASSQIDRVYTEAFF
.,TRBJ2-3,TRBV11-2,TRBD2,TGTGCCAGCAGCTTAGTAGCGCGTCTAGCGGGGAGCACAGATACGCAGTATTTT,CASSLVARLAGSTDTQYF
.,TRBJ2-7,TRBV28,.,TGTGCCAGCAGTTTAAACGACAGATTGGGCCCCTACGAGCAGTACTTC,CASSLNDRLGPYEQYF
.,TRBJ2-3,TRBV7-9,TRBD1,TGTGCCAGCAGCTTGACGACAGGGGGAGGTACGCAGTATTTT,CASSLTTGGGTQYF
.,TRBJ1-1,TRBV29-1,.,TGCAGCGTGGGGGGGCAATGGGAAGCTTTCTTT,CSVGGQWEAFF
.,TRBJ2-7,TRBV29-1,.,TGCAGCGCCGTGGAGGGCTACCCCTACGAGCAGTACTTC,CSAVEGYPYEQYF
.,TRBJ2-3,TRBV5-1,.,TGCGCCAGCAGCTTGGGGGCAATGGGCCCCACAGATACGCAGTATTTT,CASSLGAMGPTDTQYF
.,TRBJ2-5,TRBV2,TRBD2,TGTGCCAGCACGGTAGCGGGAGAGACCCAGTACTTC,CASTVAGETQYF
.,TRBJ2-1,TRBV30,.,TGTGCCTGGAGTAGTGGGACTTCAAATGAGCAGTTCTTC,CAWSSGTSNEQFF
medium-sized,TRBJ2-1,TRBV19,.,TGTGCCAGTACCCCCGACAGGAGCTCCTACAATGAGCAGTTCTTC,CASTPDRSSYNEQFF